A single sample is the source of the 29 T cell receptor beta chains below, sequenced in a study of CD4+ T cells in melanoma. Method: immunoSEQ multiplex PCR; TCRdb's copy keeps in-frame clones and lacks some. This sample has over 5,000 clones, with just under 70% found just once. Sequenced input: cells from a culture (not recorded whether cultured in vitro). Every receptor here comes from a human donor with melanoma.

The rearrangement uses TRBV6-5 and TRBJ1-2, with 10 nucleotides matching TRBD1. V lost 2 bases to trimming and J lost 6 bases; unmatched junction nucleotides: 6. The CDR3 extends over 15 amino acids. Germline assignment: CDR1 MNHEY and CDR2 SVGAGI. CDR3 region: CASSYGTGVPNGYTF. Here the CDR3 DNA reads TGTGCCAGCAGTTACGGGACAGGGGTGCCCAATGGCTACACCTTC.

The gene calls are TRBV19 and TRBJ2-7; 10 bases are a match to TRBD2. Germline lookup yields CDR1 LNHDA and CDR2 SQIVND (reference sequence). This CDR3 is built from 14 residues. V trimming: 2 bases; J trimming: 2 bases; junction bases outside the gene matches: 0. CDR3 nucleotide sequence: TGTGCCAGTAGTATAACTAGCGGGGCCTACGAGCAGTACTTC. Translated: CASSITSGAYEQYF.

The rearrangement joins TRBV29-1 to TRBJ2-2; TRBD1 matches at 8 bases. The V and J ends lost 6 bases and 0 bases, in that order; junction bases with no gene match: 3. CDR1 SQVTM and CDR2 ANQGSEA come from the germline V gene. The CDR3 spans 14 residues. In DNA form, the CDR3 reads TGCAGCGTGGCAGGGGGCTCGAACACCGGGGAGCTGTTTTTT. It translates to CSVAGGSNTGELFF.

The chain has TRBV9 and TRBJ2-3; 7 bases align to TRBD1. This CDR3 has 16 residues. Germline CDR1 is SGDLS and CDR2 is YYNGEE. The V gene end was trimmed by 1 base and the J gene end by 1 base; junction bases not matched to a gene: 6. CDR3 in DNA: TGTGCCAGCAGCGTATATACAGGGGCTGGCACAGATACGCAGTATTTT. Translated, it gives CASSVYTGAGTDTQYF.

The chain combines TRBV27 with TRBJ2-1; perhaps TRBD1 as D (5 bases). The CDR3 totals 13 residues. With 0 bases removed from V and 6 bases from J, the gap between germline ends came to 6 bases. Germline V CDR1 and CDR2: MNHEY, SMNVEV (reference sequence). The CDR3 coding sequence is TGTGCCAGCAGTTTATCTGGGGCCAATGAGCAGTTCTTC. This sequence encodes CASSLSGANEQFF.

The V call is TRBV7-3, the J call TRBJ2-1; D perhaps matches TRBD2 (6 bases). The germline CDR1 and CDR2 sequences are SGHTA and FQGTGA. Deletions cut 1 base from V and 0 bases from J, with 10 bases between. The CDR3 contains 16 residues. CDR3 protein: CASSLNWRGSYNEQFF. DNA for the CDR3: TGTGCCAGCAGCTTAAATTGGCGGGGCTCCTACAATGAGCAGTTCTTC.

This chain uses TRBV7-3 with TRBJ2-1, with D hard to call. Between the trimmed V and J ends, which lost 4 bases and 0 bases, there was a span of 13 bases. CDR1 is SGHTA, CDR2 FQGTGA, per germline. The length of the CDR3 is 16 residues. In DNA form, the CDR3 reads TGTGCCAGCAGCTCAGGCGTTTCGAGCTCCTACAATGAGCAGTTCTTC. Protein product: CASSSGVSSSYNEQFF.

V is TRBV6-5 and J is TRBJ2-7; TRBD2 matches at 10 bases. Unmatched junction bases numbered 8, after V lost 5 bases and J lost 7 bases. Germline CDR1 is MNHEY and CDR2 is SVGAGI. The CDR3 has 14 residues. As DNA, the CDR3 is TGTGCCAGCAGTCTGAGCGGGGGGGCCTGGGAGCAGTACTTC. Translation gives CASSLSGGAWEQYF.

This clone is labeled as medium-sized. The chain employs TRBV7-2 and TRBJ1-1; no clear D gene. CDR3 length equals 13 residues. Trimming shortened V by 2 bases and J by 2 bases, and 6 bases separated the two germline ends. The germline V gene encodes CDR1 SGHTA and CDR2 FQGNSA. CDR3 protein: CASSLTTNTEAFF. CDR3 DNA: TGTGCCAGCAGCTTAACAACTAACACTGAAGCTTTCTTT.

The chain joins TRBV4-1 to TRBJ1-1, with a possible D match to TRBD1 (5 bases). Germline loops: CDR1 MGHRA, CDR2 YSYEKL. V was cut by 8 bases and J by 4 bases, with 11 bases left in between. This CDR3 contains 12 residues. The CDR3, as DNA: TGCGCCAGCGGGGCCAGGTCCACTGAAGCTTTCTTT. Its protein product is CASGARSTEAFF.

This clone was detected only a few times. V is TRBV28 and J is TRBJ2-3; D not certain. The V end lost 3 bases, the J end lost 3 bases, and 10 bases lay between the germline ends. The CDR3 extends over 14 amino acids. Germline lookup yields CDR1 MDHEN and CDR2 SYDVKM. The CDR3 bases are TGTGCCAGCAGTTTTAGGGTTGCGACAGATACGCAGTATTTT. Translated, it gives CASSFRVATDTQYF.

The chain carries TRBV11-2 and TRBJ2-5; D is tentatively TRBD1 or TRBD2 (5 bases each). Trimming left V 5 bases short and J 5 bases short, with 18 bases between. Germline CDR1 SGHAT, CDR2 FQNNGV. The CDR3 runs 15 residues. The DNA for the CDR3 is TGTGCCAGCAGCCCGCGGGTTGGACCAGGGGAGACCCAGTACTTC. This encodes CASSPRVGPGETQYF.

The chain couples TRBV19 to TRBJ1-2, with no clear D. Germline-derived CDR1 and CDR2 are LNHDA and SQIVND (reference sequence). V was cut by 7 bases and J by 7 bases, with 13 bases left in between. The CDR3 has 12 residues. The CDR3: CASNPQVGGYTF. Written as DNA, the CDR3 is TGTGCCAGTAACCCCCAGGTGGGTGGCTACACCTTC.

This clone was seen only a few times. The chain uses TRBV7-8 and TRBJ2-7, with D possibly being TRBD1 (6 bases). Trimming left V 10 bases short and J 4 bases short, with 17 bases between. From germline, CDR1 is SGHVS and CDR2 FQNEAQ. The CDR3 is made up of 13 amino acids. The CDR3 protein is CATTWGQTYEQYF. The CDR3 nucleotides are TGTGCCACCACCTGGGGGCAGACGTACGAGCAGTACTTC.

The chain links TRBV5-5 to TRBJ2-7, with 8 nucleotides matching TRBD1. The trim removed 6 bases at V and 3 bases at J, leaving 8 bases unmatched. This CDR3 has 14 amino acids. CDR1 is SGHKS and CDR2 is YYEKEE in the germline V gene (reference sequence). Written as DNA, the CDR3 is TGTGCCAGCACCCATACAGGGGGGATCTACGAGCAGTACTTC. As protein: CASTHTGGIYEQYF. Together with reference TRBV5-5 and TRBJ2-7, the CDR3 gives the full variable domain: DAGVTQSPTHLIKTRGQQVTLRCSPISGHKSVSWYQQVLGQGPQFIFQYYEKEERGRGNFPDRFSARQFPNYSSELNVNALLLGDSALYLCASTHTGGIYEQYFGPGTRLTVT.

This rearrangement joins TRBV6-6 to TRBJ2-2; 10 bases agree with TRBD2. This CDR3 is 15 amino acids long. Germline V lookup: CDR1 MNHNY, CDR2 SVGAGI (reference sequence). J gave up 3 bases and V 4 bases, and 2 bases lay outside the gene matches. The CDR3 DNA reads TGTGCCAGCAGTTTAGCGGGGGGCGACACCGGGGAGCTGTTTTTT. Translated, it gives CASSLAGGDTGELFF.

By frequency in the sample, this clone is large. The genes are TRBV14 and TRBJ1-2, with 9 bases lining up with TRBD1. The germline CDR1 and CDR2 sequences are SGHDN and FVKESK. This CDR3 comprises 18 residues. Germline trimming cut 4 bases from V and 4 bases from J; bases unmatched to any gene: 16. Written as DNA, the CDR3 is TGTGCCAGCAGCCCCCCCCGGACAGGGGCCACCGTCGGCTATGGCTACACCTTC. It encodes CASSPPRTGATVGYGYTF.

The CDR3 spells CASRVRDEQFF. CDR3 DNA: TGTGCCTCACGGGTTCGGGATGAGCAGTTCTTC. The chain employs TRBV19 and TRBJ2-1; D uncertain. Per germline, CDR1 LNHDA and CDR2 SQIVND (reference sequence). This CDR3 contains 11 residues. Trimming left V 11 bases short and J 8 bases short, with 13 bases between.

CDR3 loop: CAISESRETQYF. CDR3 coding DNA: TGTGCCATCAGTGAGTCTAGAGAGACCCAGTACTTC. This chain joins TRBV10-3 and TRBJ2-5; no firm D call. CDR3 size: 12 residues. V was cut by 0 bases and J by 4 bases, with 3 bases left in between. CDR1 is ENHRY, CDR2 SYGVKD, per germline.

This clone has more than one count but fewer than ten. J is TRBJ1-2 and V is TRBV25-1; a weak D match, TRBD1 (6 bases). CDR1 is MGHDK, CDR2 SYGVNS, per germline. Trimming shortened V by 4 bases and J by 4 bases, and 19 bases separated the two germline ends. The CDR3 loop spans 16 amino acids. In nucleotides, the CDR3 is TGTGCCAGCAGTGGAGGTCTTCCGGGACAAGGCTATGGCTACACCTTC. It codes for CASSGGLPGQGYGYTF.

The genes are TRBV6-5 and TRBJ1-1; a possible D gene is TRBD1 (6 bases). The ends were cut back, 8 bases at V and 4 bases at J, with 20 bases in the middle. The germline V gene has CDR1 MNHEY and CDR2 SVGAGI. CDR3 length: 15 residues. The CDR3: CASSPRGGGITEAFF. The DNA for the CDR3 is TGTGCCAGCTCGCCGAGGGGGGGAGGGATCACTGAAGCTTTCTTT.

V usage is TRBV10-2 and J usage is TRBJ1-1; TRBD1 matches 8 bases. CDR1 and CDR2 from the germline V gene are WSHSY and SAAADI. The CDR3 extends over 14 amino acids. J gave up 3 bases and V 8 bases, and 8 bases lay outside the gene matches. The CDR3 loop is CASWTGSLYTEAFF. The CDR3 coding sequence is TGCGCCAGCTGGACAGGGTCCCTATACACTGAAGCTTTCTTT.

In this sample, this clone turned up a few times. J is TRBJ1-2 and V is TRBV7-8; D call uncertain. CDR1 and CDR2 from the germline V gene are SGHVS and FQNEAQ. V shed 2 bases and J shed 4 bases, with 11 bases lying between them. The CDR3 spans 14 residues. The CDR3 DNA sequence: TGTGCCAGCAGCTTAAATAAGGGAATCTATGGCTACACCTTC. Its translation is CASSLNKGIYGYTF.

The rearrangement links TRBV11-2 to TRBJ2-1; D is undetermined. This CDR3 has 15 residues. Germline values: CDR1 SGHAT, CDR2 FQNNGV. V was pared by 5 bases and J by 3 bases, with 14 bases between. The CDR3 is CASSPFRGFYNEQFF. CDR3 coding DNA: TGTGCCAGCAGCCCCTTTCGCGGATTCTACAATGAGCAGTTCTTC.

V gene TRBV5-6 combines with J gene TRBJ1-6; no clear D gene. Trimming removed 4 bases at V and 9 bases at J, with 5 bases between. This CDR3 is 11 amino acids long. Germline V gene sequence: CDR1 SGHDT, CDR2 YYEEEE. CDR3 bases: TGTGCCAGCAGCCGTGGTTCACCCCTCCACTTT. This translates into CASSRGSPLHF.

This chain uses TRBV27 with TRBJ1-2, with TRBD1 as a possible D gene (5 bases). The V gene's germline CDR1 is MNHEY and CDR2 SMNVEV (reference sequence). This CDR3 has 12 amino acids. Trimming took 6 bases from V and 6 from J, leaving 11 bases between them. CDR3 DNA sequence: TGTGCCAGCAGGAGATGGGGGGATGGCTACACCTTC. This codes for CASRRWGDGYTF.

The V gene is TRBV6-5, the J gene TRBJ2-7, with TRBD1 matching over 8 bases. The V gene's germline CDR1 is MNHEY and CDR2 SVGAGI. The CDR3 consists of 14 residues. The J segment lost 4 bases and the V segment lost 6 bases, leaving 8 bases of the junction unmatched. The CDR3 loop is CASSSGTGLYEQYF. CDR3 nucleotides: TGTGCCAGCAGCTCCGGGACAGGCCTATACGAGCAGTACTTC.

V usage is TRBV12-5 and J usage is TRBJ2-2; D call uncertain. Germline V gene sequence: CDR1 LGHNT, CDR2 FRNRAP. The germline V and J ends were trimmed by 4 bases and 4 bases, with 13 bases remaining between them. The CDR3 has 15 residues. CDR3 sequence reads: CASGSAVWGTGELFF. CDR3 nucleotide sequence: TGTGCTAGTGGTTCGGCTGTATGGGGCACCGGGGAGCTGTTTTTT.

This chain uses TRBV19 with TRBJ1-6; D unclear. Trimming pared 3 bases from V and 0 bases from J, leaving 18 bases between. The CDR3 length is 19 residues. The germline V gene encodes CDR1 LNHDA and CDR2 SQIVND (reference sequence). The CDR3 sequence: CASSMSGSAAGSYNSPLHF. CDR3 sequence (DNA): TGTGCCAGTAGTATGAGTGGGTCGGCCGCGGGCTCCTATAATTCACCCCTCCACTTT.